Following are 9 T cell receptor beta chains from one sample sequenced in a study of human T cells and chemical hapten exposure. TCRdb fed the RACE reads into MiXCR, producing one record per CDR3 protein. Of approximately 340,000 distinct CDR3 sequences listed, around 7% are singletons. Described time point: patch test 1, 2 weeks after DPC sensitization. Treatment denoted: therapeutic diphenylcyclopropenone sensitization with weekly scalp DPC. Sample: whole blood, taken in connection with sensitization to the hapten diphenylcyclopropenone (DPC). These TCRs come from a woman between 18 and 29 years old with alopecia areata. Some clones in this sample may be carry-over from other donors' samples.

V usage is TRBV20-1 and J usage is TRBJ1-2; TRBD1 matches at 7 bases. The germline V gene has CDR1 DFQATT and CDR2 SNEGSKA (reference sequence). There are 14 residues in the CDR3. Trimming at V came to 4 bases and at J to 1 base, leaving 6 bases not matched to a gene. The CDR3 spells CSATDRQFNYGYTF. The DNA for the CDR3 is TGCAGTGCTACGGACAGGCAATTTAACTATGGCTACACCTTC.

This clonotype has a handful of counts. The chain has TRBV4-3 and TRBJ2-7; 7 bases align to TRBD1. The J segment lost 0 bases and the V segment lost 3 bases, leaving 11 bases of the junction unmatched. This CDR3 contains 17 residues. CDR1 and CDR2 from the germline V gene are LGHNA and YSLEER. The CDR3, as DNA: TGCGCCAGCAGCCACCTTCTCGGACAGGAGAGCTCCTACGAGCAGTACTTC. Amino acid sequence: CASSHLLGQESSYEQYF.

J is TRBJ2-6 and V is TRBV4-2, with 11 bases matching TRBD2. V trimming: 0 bases; J trimming: 0 bases; junction bases outside the gene matches: 4. The CDR3 extends over 19 amino acids. In germline, CDR1 is LGHNA, CDR2 YNFKEQ. CDR3 loop: CASSQDRLAGTSGANVLTF. CDR3 coding DNA: TGTGCCAGCAGCCAAGATCGACTAGCGGGGACCTCTGGGGCCAACGTCCTGACTTTC.

This clonotype has ten or more counts. The chain employs TRBV5-1 and TRBJ2-3; 7 bases are a match to TRBD2. V lost 0 bases, J lost 3 bases, and 10 bases stayed unmatched. CDR1 is SGHRS and CDR2 is YFSETQ in the germline V gene. The CDR3 extends over 17 amino acids. The CDR3: CASSLERSLAVTDTQYF. In nucleotides, the CDR3 is TGCGCCAGCAGCTTGGAACGATCCCTAGCGGTGACAGATACGCAGTATTTT.

The chain uses TRBV29-1 and TRBJ2-3, with 8 bases aligning to TRBD2. The length of the CDR3 is 13 residues. V lost 8 bases to trimming and J lost 4 bases; unmatched junction nucleotides: 8. Germline loops: CDR1 SQVTM, CDR2 ANQGSEA. CDR3 DNA: TGCAGCTATCCCCGGGGGGGGGCAGATACGCAGTATTTT. Translation gives CSYPRGGADTQYF.

The rearrangement links TRBV9 to TRBJ1-6; D perhaps matches TRBD1 (5 bases). CDR1 and CDR2 from the germline V gene are SGDLS and YYNGEE. CDR3 length equals 17 residues. V was shortened by 0 bases and J by 6 bases, with 16 bases between the two germline ends. For the CDR3, the DNA is TGTGCCAGCAGCGTAGCTTCAGGGAATTCGGTTAATTCACCCCTCCACTTT. This gives the protein CASSVASGNSVNSPLHF. The whole variable domain, filled in from reference TRBV9 and TRBJ1-6, reads DSGVTQTPKHLITATGQRVTLRCSPRSGDLSVYWYQQSLDQGLQFLIQYYNGEERAKGNILERFSAQQFPDLHSELNLSSLELGDSALYFCASSVASGNSVNSPLHFGNGTRLTVT.

This clonotype was recorded at least ten times. The J gene is TRBJ2-5, the V gene TRBV27, with D perhaps matching TRBD2 (6 bases). This CDR3 region has 14 residues. Germline loops: CDR1 MNHEY, CDR2 SMNVEV (reference sequence). V lost 5 bases, J lost 4 bases, and 14 bases lay in between. The CDR3 here is CASSQGLLGETQYF. In DNA, the CDR3 is TGTGCCAGCAGTCAGGGACTTTTGGGAGAGACCCAGTACTTC.

This clonotype was picked up many times. The J gene is TRBJ2-3, the V gene TRBV20-1; TRBD2 agrees at 9 bases. CDR1 DFQATT and CDR2 SNEGSKA come from the germline V gene (reference sequence). The CDR3 runs to 13 residues. CDR3 sequence reads: CSTTAGGKDTQYF. The CDR3, as DNA: TGCAGCACGACAGCGGGGGGTAAAGATACGCAGTATTTT.

The chain employs TRBV9 and TRBJ2-3; 7 bases match TRBD2. The V segment lost 3 bases and the J segment 7 bases; nucleotides outside the gene matches: 11. Per the germline V gene, CDR1 is SGDLS and CDR2 is YYNGEE. This CDR3 region has 15 residues. CDR3 in amino acids: CASSESGAYPNTQYF. In DNA form, the CDR3 reads TGTGCCAGCAGCGAAAGCGGGGCTTACCCAAATACGCAGTATTTT.